The 10 T cell receptor beta chains given below trace back to one sample, sequenced in a study of T cells in localized non-small cell lung cancer. Libraries were prepared by immunoSEQ multiplex PCR; TCRdb keeps only in-frame clonotypes and omits some of them. The sample lists 1,000 or so clones, approximately 15% occurring once. Sequences were derived from lung tumor tissue, sampled before any cancer treatment. The receptors were sampled from an older female donor with stage I squamous cell lung carcinoma.

The chain couples TRBV30 to TRBJ1-3, with D unclear. The V gene's germline CDR1 is GTSNPN and CDR2 SVGIG (reference sequence). This CDR3 has 15 residues. Trimming left V 6 bases short and J 0 bases short, with 15 bases between. The CDR3 here is CACIKMTHSGNTIYF. The CDR3 DNA sequence: TGTGCCTGTATCAAAATGACCCACTCTGGAAACACCATATATTTT. The full variable domain, with the rest looked up from reference TRBV30 and TRBJ1-3, is SQTIHQWPATLVQPVGSPLSLECTVEGTSNPNLYWYRQAAGRGLQLLFYSVGIGQISSEVPQNLSASRPQDRQFILSSKKLLLSDSGFYLCACIKMTHSGNTIYFGEGSWLTVV.

In this sample, this clone turned up a few times. The chain employs TRBV10-2 and TRBJ2-1, with TRBD2 identical over 9 bases. The CDR3 has 16 residues. Trimming removed 3 bases from V and 8 bases from J; junction bases left unmatched: 11. CDR1 WSHSY and CDR2 SAAADI come from the germline V gene. CDR3 nucleotides: TGCGCCAGCAGTGATGCGGGGGGGCCCAGTCAGGATGAGCAGTTCTTC. Translating it yields CASSDAGGPSQDEQFF.

The chain links TRBV6-8 to TRBJ1-5; D gene ambiguous. This CDR3 contains 12 residues. With 10 bases removed from V and 0 bases from J, the gap between germline ends came to 7 bases. Germline CDR1 is MNHGY and CDR2 is SAAAGT. The CDR3 spells CAIGDSNQPQHF. The CDR3 region has the DNA TGTGCCATCGGGGATAGCAATCAGCCCCAGCATTTT.

Only a few counts were recorded for this clone. The CDR3 reads CASSPEGPAANEKLFF. The CDR3, as DNA: TGTGCCAGCAGCCCAGAGGGGCCCGCGGCTAATGAAAAACTGTTTTTT. The chain carries TRBV11-3 and TRBJ1-4, with D possibly matching TRBD1 (5 bases). CDR3 length equals 16 residues. CDR1 and CDR2 (germline): SGHNT, YENEEA. V was trimmed by 5 bases and J by 3 bases, leaving 16 bases between them.

The table lists this clone with a few counts. This chain uses TRBV30 with TRBJ1-1; perhaps TRBD1 as D (5 bases). CDR3 length equals 16 residues. V was pared by 2 bases and J by 0 bases, with 16 bases between. Looked up from germline, CDR1 is GTSNPN and CDR2 is SVGIG (reference sequence). Written as DNA, the CDR3 is TGTGCCTGGAGTCGGGGGTCGGGACGGATGAACACTGAAGCTTTCTTT. It yields the protein CAWSRGSGRMNTEAFF.

This clone showed up just a few times. The rearrangement links TRBV5-1 to TRBJ2-6; a weak D match, TRBD1 (5 bases). Germline V gives CDR1 SGHRS, CDR2 YFSETQ. With 3 bases removed from V and 3 bases from J, the gap between germline ends came to 10 bases. This CDR3 comprises 15 residues. This chain's CDR3 is CASSSGQFGANVLTF. The CDR3, as DNA: TGCGCCAGCAGCTCTGGACAATTTGGGGCCAACGTCCTGACTTTC.

V usage is TRBV6-1 and J usage is TRBJ2-1, with 9 bases matching TRBD2. CDR3 size: 17 residues. The germline V gene encodes CDR1 MNHNS and CDR2 SASEGT. The V and J ends lost 1 base and 9 bases, in that order; junction bases with no gene match: 13. CDR3 sequence: CASSEVLAGQMGVEQFF. CDR3 DNA: TGTGCCAGCAGTGAAGTGCTAGCGGGACAAATGGGCGTTGAGCAGTTCTTC.

The V gene is TRBV30, the J gene TRBJ1-2; 7 bases fit TRBD1. With V trimmed by 1 base and J by 7 bases, 3 bases remained unmatched. The length of the CDR3 is 12 residues. The germline gives CDR1 GTSNPN, CDR2 SVGIG (reference sequence). CDR3 residues: CAWSAAGGGYTF. CDR3 in DNA: TGTGCCTGGAGTGCGGCAGGGGGTGGCTACACCTTC.

J is TRBJ2-1 and V is TRBV9; 12 bases fit TRBD2. The CDR3 is made up of 16 amino acids. Trimming took 4 bases from V and 5 from J; bases not matched to a gene: 7. Per the germline V gene, CDR1 is SGDLS and CDR2 is YYNGEE. As DNA, the CDR3 is TGTGCCAGCAGCCCCAGTCTAGCGGGGGGGAACAATGAGCAGTTCTTC. As protein: CASSPSLAGGNNEQFF.

The sample holds a few counts of this clone. The V gene is TRBV6-8, the J gene TRBJ2-7; perhaps TRBD1 as D (7 bases). CDR1 and CDR2 (germline): MNHGY, SAAAGT. Trimming removed 6 bases from V and 3 bases from J, with 18 bases in between. The CDR3 is 15 residues long. The CDR3 DNA reads TGTGCCAGCAGAAGTGAGACAGGGACTTACTACGAGCAGTACTTC. Protein: CASRSETGTYYEQYF.